Reported below is one T cell receptor (beta chain). Its target antigen remains unknown. An end of the junction does not agree with germline; a read error may underlie this. Looking up the germline V gene (reference sequence) yields CDR1 SEHNR and CDR2 FQNEAQ. The CDR3 numbers 11 residues from cysteine through phenylalanine. Kept here is only the CDR3 DNA, which spans 33 bases and is read in frame from base 1. TCRdb lists the instrument as Illumina HiSeq 1500. TCRdb reprocessing: public reads trimmed at Q25 with fastp, clones called with MiXCR, in-frame beta chains kept. Rows matching on CDR3 protein sequence are summarized as one entry with the most common DNA and genes. The sample table lists 630,000 or so distinct CDR3 sequences, roughly 24% of them with a count of one. The biggest ten clones account for approximately 8% of the sample. The record originates from a study of T cell repertoires in cytomegalovirus infection (dated by TCRdb to about 2019). Describing the broader study: Donor HLA type was relevant to the analysis, because carriage of CMV infection together with the matching HLA type was indicated by public TCR beta signatures.

Overall study results and their limits: Carriers of CMV infection plus the relevant HLA type were discriminated by the cumulative frequency of public TCR beta family members in the study cohort and in an independent approximately 350-donor cohort. The ex vivo response was dominated by HLA-C-restricted CMV-specific TCR beta clonotypes, which also provided the single most frequent clonotype in two of eight donors.

The chain couples TRBV7-9 to TRBJ1-1; the D gene is not confidently resolved. The receptor was derived from a human donor in good health (CMV status not recorded). Some clones in this sample may be carry-over from other donors' samples. Source material: CD8+ T cells from PBMCs. Read as DNA, the sequence is TGTGCCAGCAGGTTAGAGGGTGAAGCTTTCTTT. Translated, it reads CASRLEGEAFF. This CDR3, with the reference TRBV7-9 and TRBJ1-1 proteins standing in past its ends, gives the full variable domain DTGVSQNPRHKITKRGQNVTFRCDPISEHNRLYWYRQTLGQGPEFLTYFQNEAQLEKSRLLSDRFSAERPKGSFSTLEIQRTEQGDSAMYLCASRLEGEAFFGQGTRLTVV.